This TCR beta chain was captured by sequencing in a study of T cell responses to AZD1222 COVID-19 vaccine. Across the whole study: Both about-4-week and about-12-week second-dose recipients were combined. General observations from the study: Close to half of spike-specific TCRs reportedly recognize unmutated variant regions. Across the whole spike, CD4 TCRs peaked at regions 160-218 and 743-854.

This clone was detected only once. Its antigen is not known. Here immunoSEQ multiplex PCR was the method, and the copy in TCRdb shows in-frame clones only, minus some. The table has 150,000 to 200,000 clones, less than 95% seen once; the top ten hold 1.3%. The CDR3 runs to 13 residues. The chain employs TRBV7-5 and TRBJ2-3; the listed D gene, TRBD2, was not tested against the DNA. TRBV7-5 is a recognized pseudogene. This TCR was sampled from an adult in good health. Here the sequenced sample was peripheral blood, taken on day 0 of AZD1222 vaccination. The CDR3 bases are TGTGCCAGAAGCACTTGGGGGGGGCCGGGTTGGTATTTT. This sequence encodes CARSTWGGPGWYF.